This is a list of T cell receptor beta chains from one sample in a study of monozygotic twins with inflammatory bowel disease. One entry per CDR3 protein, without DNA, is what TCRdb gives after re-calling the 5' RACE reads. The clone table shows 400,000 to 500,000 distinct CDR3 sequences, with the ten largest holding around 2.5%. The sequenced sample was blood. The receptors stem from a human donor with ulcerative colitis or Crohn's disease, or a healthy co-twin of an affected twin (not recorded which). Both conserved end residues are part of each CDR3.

CDR3 protein: CASSLGDRTNEAFF
J gene: TRBJ1-1
V gene: TRBV5-1

CDR3 protein: CASSLEAAAETQYF
J gene: TRBJ2-5
V gene: TRBV7-6

CDR3 protein: CASSLETGGPNTEAFF
J gene: TRBJ1-1
V gene: TRBV5-4

CDR3 protein: CASSFNREAFF
J gene: TRBJ1-1
V gene: TRBV7-9

CDR3 protein: CASSVASSGTAGELFF
J gene: TRBJ2-2
V gene: TRBV9

CDR3 protein: CACRGDVGLNSGNTIYF
J gene: TRBJ1-3
V gene: TRBV6-1

CDR3 protein: CASSPGLAGGRNTGELFF
J gene: TRBJ2-2
V gene: TRBV5-1

CDR3 protein: CSVGGTGAGYEQYF
J gene: TRBJ2-7
V gene: TRBV29-1

CDR3 protein: CASSFSDRVSYEQYF
J gene: TRBJ2-7
V gene: TRBV13

CDR3 protein: CASSPGSSGQGIYNEQFF
J gene: TRBJ2-1
V gene: TRBV27

CDR3 protein: CASSVQGTNEKLFF
J gene: TRBJ1-4
V gene: TRBV19

CDR3 protein: CASSLTQYEQYF
J gene: TRBJ2-7
V gene: TRBV5-1

CDR3 protein: CAISEFGPTGTGYTF
J gene: TRBJ1-2
V gene: TRBV10-3

CDR3 protein: CASSPEGQGSNQPQHF
J gene: TRBJ1-5
V gene: TRBV18

CDR3 protein: CASSDRTGIAGQPQHF
J gene: TRBJ1-5
V gene: TRBV12-3/TRBV12-4

CDR3 protein: CASSRVAPPTQYF
J gene: TRBJ2-3
V gene: TRBV3-1

CDR3 protein: CSAIGLVGTEAFF
J gene: TRBJ1-1
V gene: TRBV20-1

CDR3 protein: CASSLRAGSNSEAFF
J gene: TRBJ1-1
V gene: TRBV27

CDR3 protein: CSVKSRDRFQETQYF
J gene: TRBJ2-5
V gene: TRBV29-1

CDR3 protein: CASSMGVNQPQHF
J gene: TRBJ1-5
V gene: TRBV19

CDR3 protein: CSVRTGNTEAFF
J gene: TRBJ1-1
V gene: TRBV29-1

CDR3 protein: CASSLEGQGAGYTF
J gene: TRBJ1-2
V gene: TRBV7-9

CDR3 protein: CASSRALAGTMNEQFF
J gene: TRBJ2-1
V gene: TRBV12-3/TRBV12-4

CDR3 protein: CASSQEVLNEQFF
J gene: TRBJ2-1
V gene: TRBV14

CDR3 protein: CASSPDRGHFF
J gene: TRBJ1-2
V gene: TRBV7-9

CDR3 protein: CAWSVRPVIVGYTF
J gene: TRBJ1-2
V gene: TRBV30

CDR3 protein: CASSQLGQGQREKCGEQFF
J gene: TRBJ2-1
V gene: TRBV23-1

CDR3 protein: CASSRDTGGGSPLHF
J gene: TRBJ1-6
V gene: TRBV5-5

CDR3 protein: CASSAPSGGASYEQYF
J gene: TRBJ2-7
V gene: TRBV7-6

CDR3 protein: CASSLGGGAEAFF
J gene: TRBJ1-1
V gene: TRBV7-9

CDR3 protein: CASSLREGAPHEQYF
J gene: TRBJ2-7
V gene: TRBV28

CDR3 protein: CASSSGLAGERETQYF
J gene: TRBJ2-5
V gene: TRBV12-3/TRBV12-4

CDR3 protein: CASSRGTRSDTQYF
J gene: TRBJ2-3
V gene: TRBV5-6

CDR3 protein: CASSVADGKVDEQFF
J gene: TRBJ2-1
V gene: TRBV9

CDR3 protein: CASSVFSRVPNEQFF
J gene: TRBJ2-1
V gene: TRBV6-1